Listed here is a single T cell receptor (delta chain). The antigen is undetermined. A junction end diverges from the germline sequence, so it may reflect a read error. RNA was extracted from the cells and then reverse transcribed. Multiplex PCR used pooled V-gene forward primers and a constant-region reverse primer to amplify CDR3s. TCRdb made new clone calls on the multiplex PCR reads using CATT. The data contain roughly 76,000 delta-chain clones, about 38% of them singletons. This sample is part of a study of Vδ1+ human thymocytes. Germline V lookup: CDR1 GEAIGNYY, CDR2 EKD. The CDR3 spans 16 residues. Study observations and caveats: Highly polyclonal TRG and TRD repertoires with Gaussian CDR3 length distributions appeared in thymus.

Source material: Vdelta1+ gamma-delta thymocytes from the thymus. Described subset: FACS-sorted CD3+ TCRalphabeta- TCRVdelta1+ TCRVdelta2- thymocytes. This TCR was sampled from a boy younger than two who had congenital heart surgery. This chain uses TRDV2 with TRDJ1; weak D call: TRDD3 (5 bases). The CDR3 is CACATGWGVFCDKLIF. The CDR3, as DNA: TGTGCCTGTGCCACCGGGTGGGGAGTTTTTTGCGATAAACTCATCTTT.